This is a list of T cell receptor beta chains from one sample in a study of control samples from healthy donors and cancer patients. Produced via immunoSEQ multiplex PCR; TCRdb's table is partial and in-frame only. The table lists roughly 370,000 clones, 90% of them singletons. The sample consisted of PBMCs. The receptors here all came from a man in his forties with head and neck cancer. Both conserved end residues are part of each CDR3. The order of the fields is D gene, clone size, V gene, J gene, CDR3 protein, CDR3 DNA. The D gene is left open where the match is weak. Rows may omit the clone size; those that give it use once, few, many or a size class.

-	-	TRBV28	TRBJ2-7	CASSSSLEQYF	TGTGCCAGCAGTTCCAGCCTCGAGCAGTACTTC
-	few	TRBV6-2/TRBV6-3	TRBJ1-3	CASSHRGNTIYF	TGTGCCAGCAGCCACCGCGGAAACACCATATATTTT
TRBD2	-	TRBV5-1	TRBJ2-7	CASSLVGGDGPSGGANEQYF	TGCGCCAGCAGCTTGGTGGGGGGGGACGGCCCCTCGGGCGGCGCCAACGAGCAGTACTTC
TRBD1	once	TRBV7-2	TRBJ1-1	CASSLGTGGGTEAFF	TGTGCCAGCAGCTTGGGGACAGGTGGCGGCACTGAAGCTTTCTTT
-	-	TRBV10-3	TRBJ1-2	CAIRDARILYTF	TGTGCCATCAGGGATGCGAGGATTCTCTACACCTTC
TRBD2	-	TRBV6-4	TRBJ2-2	CASSVLAGGSNTGELFF	TGTGCCAGCAGTGTCTTAGCGGGGGGCTCCAACACCGGGGAGCTGTTTTTT
TRBD2	few	TRBV7-9	TRBJ2-7	CASSHPWASGSYEQYF	TGTGCCAGCAGCCATCCTTGGGCTAGCGGCTCCTACGAGCAGTACTTC
-	-	TRBV5-4	TRBJ2-7	CASSPGGRGSEQYF	TGTGCCAGCAGTCCCGGGGGGAGGGGGAGCGAGCAGTACTTC
-	-	TRBV5-6	TRBJ2-4	CASSLQRILAKNIQYF	TGTGCCAGCAGCTTGCAGCGGATTCTAGCCAAAAACATTCAGTACTTC
-	-	TRBV30	TRBJ2-7	CAWSAGRGLSYEQYF	TGTGCCTGGAGTGCGGGACGAGGCTTATCCTACGAGCAGTACTTC
-	-	TRBV16	TRBJ2-4	CASSLSQGVAKNIQYF	TGTGCCAGCAGCCTGTCTCAGGGAGTAGCCAAAAACATTCAGTACTTC
-	-	TRBV5-1	TRBJ2-5	CASSMAVTARYQETQYF	TGCGCCAGCAGCATGGCCGTGACAGCCAGGTACCAAGAGACCCAGTACTTC
TRBD2	once	TRBV7-2	TRBJ2-1	CASSSGLVSSDEQFF	TGTGCCAGCAGCTCCGGACTAGTATCGAGCGATGAGCAGTTCTTC
-	-	TRBV12-1	TRBJ1-4	CASSSRDRTTNEKLFF	TGTGCCAGCAGCTCCCGGGACAGGACAACTAATGAAAAACTGTTTTTT
TRBD2	-	TRBV27	TRBJ2-7	CASSSTSGSMSEQYF	TGTGCCAGCAGTTCGACTAGCGGGAGTATGAGCGAGCAGTACTTC
-	-	TRBV15	TRBJ2-3	CATSTLGQYLVARSHTQYF	TGTGCCACCAGCACCCTCGGACAGTACCTTGTGGCCCGCTCCCATACGCAGTATTTT
-	-	TRBV7-9	TRBJ1-1	CASSNSVPNTEAFF	TGTGCCAGCAGCAACTCTGTTCCGAACACTGAAGCTTTCTTT
-	-	TRBV7-7	TRBJ1-2	CASSPGEGYGYTF	TGTGCTAGCAGCCCGGGGGAAGGGTATGGCTACACCTTC
-	-	TRBV9	TRBJ1-2	CASSVEAAASWGYTF	TGTGCCAGCAGCGTAGAGGCGGCGGCCTCATGGGGCTACACCTTC
TRBD1	-	TRBV11-3	TRBJ2-5	CASSLRQGEVETQYF	TGTGCCAGCAGCTTGAGACAGGGGGAGGTAGAGACCCAGTACTTC
-	-	TRBV24-1	TRBJ1-1	CATKSGGTEAFF	TGTGCCACCAAGTCGGGGGGCACTGAAGCTTTCTTT
TRBD1	-	TRBV6-5	TRBJ1-1	CASSGTGGTEAFF	TGTGCCAGCAGCGGGACAGGGGGAACTGAAGCTTTCTTT
-	-	TRBV5-4	TRBJ2-1	CASSLVRGRGNEQFF	TGTGCCAGCAGCTTGGTCCGGGGGCGGGGGAATGAGCAGTTCTTC
-	-	TRBV27	TRBJ1-4	CASSSLYLRRRETNEKLFF	TGTGCCAGCAGTTCCCTTTATCTTCGTAGGCGGGAGACTAATGAAAAACTGTTTTTT
TRBD1	-	TRBV5-1	TRBJ1-6	CASRTGTGGSPLHF	TGCGCCAGCAGGACCGGGACAGGGGGTTCACCCCTCCACTTT
TRBD1	-	TRBV29-1	TRBJ1-1	CSGGQGPTEAFF	TGCAGCGGAGGACAGGGTCCCACTGAAGCTTTCTTT
-	-	TRBV19	TRBJ2-3	CASSIVRGDTQYF	TGTGCCAGTAGTATAGTGCGCGGAGATACGCAGTATTTT
-	-	TRBV6-5	TRBJ1-1	CASLFRGDTEAFF	TGTGCCAGCCTCTTCCGGGGGGACACTGAAGCTTTCTTT
TRBD1	-	TRBV6-5	TRBJ1-5	CASSWGQGSSQPQHF	TGTGCCAGCAGCTGGGGACAGGGCTCGAGTCAGCCCCAGCATTTT
TRBD1	-	TRBV5-5	TRBJ2-7	CASSLRTGDPYEQYF	TGTGCCAGCAGCTTACGGACAGGGGATCCCTACGAGCAGTACTTC
TRBD2	-	TRBV7-9	TRBJ2-3	CASSLGLAGTDTQYF	TGTGCCAGCAGCTTGGGACTAGCGGGGACCGATACGCAGTATTTT
-	-	TRBV28	TRBJ1-2	CASSSAVSKTYGYTF	TGTGCCAGCAGTTCCGCCGTGAGCAAAACCTATGGCTACACCTTC
-	-	TRBV9	TRBJ2-3	CASSVGGSPDTQYF	TGTGCCAGCAGCGTAGGAGGCAGTCCAGATACGCAGTATTTT
-	few	TRBV29-1	TRBJ2-2	CSVRYGSGELFF	TGCAGCGTTCGATACGGGAGCGGGGAGCTGTTTTTT
TRBD1	-	TRBV15	TRBJ1-4	CATDDRGVGTNEKLFF	TGTGCCACCGATGACAGGGGAGTAGGAACTAATGAAAAACTGTTTTTT
-	-	TRBV7-3	TRBJ2-1	CASSSPRQSYEQFF	TGTGCCAGCAGCTCGCCAAGACAGAGTTATGAGCAGTTCTTC
-	-	TRBV4-2	TRBJ2-5	CASSQESAALGETQYF	TGTGCCAGCAGCCAAGAATCAGCAGCGTTGGGGGAGACCCAGTACTTC
-	-	TRBV28	TRBJ2-3	CASSGGPAQYF	TGTGCCAGCAGTGGGGGCCCGGCGCAGTATTTT
-	-	TRBV5-1	TRBJ1-5	CASSTLGSYSNQPQHF	TGCGCCAGCAGCACCCTCGGGAGCTATAGCAATCAGCCCCAGCATTTT